This entry lists 20 T cell receptor beta chains sequenced from one sample in a study of blood T cells in healthy people across ages. A second roughly 6 to 11 cycle PCR used barcoded and J-beta primers. Each CDR3 protein is one row after TCRdb ran MiXCR on the 5' RACE reads. The sample carries roughly 1.4 million distinct CDR3 sequences, 55% to 75% recorded once. Sequenced: blood. The receptors here all came from a man aged 18 to 30 in good health.

In its sample, this clonotype was seen a few times. The CDR3 loop is CASSESGGQSSGANVLTF. DNA for the CDR3: TGTGCCAGCAGTGAATCGGGGGGACAGTCTTCTGGGGCCAACGTCCTGACTTTC. This rearrangement joins TRBV25-1 to TRBJ2-6; D is perhaps TRBD1 or TRBD2 (7 bases each). The CDR3 sequence is 18 residues long. V lost 1 base, J lost 1 base, and 14 bases lay in between. The V gene's germline CDR1 is MGHDK and CDR2 SYGVNS.

The CDR3 loop reads CSVDEMNTEAFF. The CDR3 region has the DNA TGCAGCGTTGACGAAATGAACACTGAAGCTTTCTTT. The V and J genes are TRBV29-1 and TRBJ1-1; D gene ambiguous. CDR1 and CDR2 from the germline V gene are SQVTM and ANQGSEA. The CDR3 is made up of 12 amino acids. Deletions cut 3 bases from V and 0 bases from J, with 5 bases between.

This chain joins TRBV27 and TRBJ2-7, with 7 bases aligning to TRBD1. After removal of 5 bases from V and 0 bases from J, the junction contained 7 bases not matched to a gene. CDR1 is MNHEY and CDR2 is SMNVEV in the germline V gene (reference sequence). The CDR3 covers 15 residues. The CDR3 reads CASSLKTGSSYEQYF. DNA of the CDR3: TGTGCCAGCAGTCTCAAGACAGGGAGCTCCTACGAGCAGTACTTC.

The V and J genes are TRBV4-1 and TRBJ2-5; perhaps TRBD1 as D (7 bases). Per the germline V gene, CDR1 is MGHRA and CDR2 is YSYEKL. V was shortened by 0 bases and J by 0 bases, with 14 bases between the two germline ends. This CDR3 contains 17 residues. Here the CDR3 reads CASSQDSPGGNQETQYF. In DNA, the CDR3 is TGCGCCAGCAGCCAAGATTCACCAGGGGGGAACCAAGAGACCCAGTACTTC.

The chain links TRBV7-2 to TRBJ1-1, with D uncertain. The ends were cut back, 3 bases at V and 1 base at J, with 12 bases in the middle. CDR3 size: 15 residues. Germline loops: CDR1 SGHTA, CDR2 FQGNSA. CDR3 nucleotide sequence: TGTGCCAGCAGCTTCCAAGGAAACAGGAACACTGAAGCTTTCTTT. Its protein product is CASSFQGNRNTEAFF.

The V and J genes are TRBV7-9 and TRBJ1-2; D is uncertain. From germline, CDR1 is SEHNR and CDR2 FQNEAQ (reference sequence). This CDR3 is 14 amino acids long. V lost 1 base, J lost 1 base, and 7 bases lay in between. CDR3 coding DNA: TGTGCCAGCAGCTTAGGTCGGGATAACTATGGCTACACCTTC. Residues: CASSLGRDNYGYTF. Together with reference TRBV7-9 and TRBJ1-2, the CDR3 gives the full variable domain: DTGVSQNPRHKITKRGQNVTFRCDPISEHNRLYWYRQTLGQGPEFLTYFQNEAQLEKSRLLSDRFSAERPKGSFSTLEIQRTEQGDSAMYLCASSLGRDNYGYTFGSGTRLTVV.

This chain connects TRBV12-3 or TRBV12-4 to TRBJ2-1; TRBD1 might be the D (5 bases). Trimming removed 5 bases from V and 2 bases from J, with 7 bases in between. The CDR3 is made up of 13 amino acids. As DNA, the CDR3 is TGTGCCAGCAGTGCGGACACCTACAATGAGCAGTTCTTC. Protein product: CASSADTYNEQFF.

The sample holds a few counts of this clonotype. This chain uses TRBV4-1 with TRBJ1-3; D remains ambiguous. From germline, CDR1 is MGHRA and CDR2 YSYEKL. Trimming removed 0 bases at V and 4 bases at J, with 10 bases between. CDR3 size: 15 residues. In DNA, the CDR3 is TGCGCCAGCAGCCAAGATGATAGGGCCGGAAACACCATATATTTT. Its protein is CASSQDDRAGNTIYF.

This chain uses TRBV12-3 or TRBV12-4 with TRBJ1-2; D is ambiguous. The CDR3 is 14 residues long. V gave up 6 bases and J gave up 0 bases, with 11 bases separating them. Here the CDR3 reads CASRYTATNYGYTF. In DNA form, the CDR3 reads TGTGCCAGCAGATACACAGCTACTAACTATGGCTACACCTTC.

The genes are TRBV28 and TRBJ2-3; 8 positions agree with TRBD2. The germline V gene has CDR1 MDHEN and CDR2 SYDVKM. Trimming removed 6 bases from V and 0 bases from J; junction bases left unmatched: 5. The CDR3 runs 15 residues. DNA of the CDR3: TGTGCCAGCAGGGCAGCGGGGGCCAGCACAGATACGCAGTATTTT. Its translation is CASRAAGASTDTQYF.

The V and J genes are TRBV6-5 and TRBJ2-3, with TRBD1 matching over 7 bases. Looked up from germline, CDR1 is MNHEY and CDR2 is SVGAGI. The CDR3 is 17 residues long. Losses at the gene ends were 0 bases for V and 5 bases for J; bases not matched to a gene: 11. The CDR3 DNA is TGTGCCAGCAGTTACTCGTTTCGGACAGGATTAGGAGATACGCAGTATTTT. Translating gives CASSYSFRTGLGDTQYF.

This chain joins TRBV20-1 and TRBJ1-5; 10 bases line up with TRBD1. CDR3 size: 14 residues. Germline V gene lookup returns CDR1 DFQATT and CDR2 SNEGSKA (reference sequence). Germline trimming cut 3 bases from V and 4 bases from J; bases unmatched to any gene: 3. The chain's CDR3 is CSASRTGGNQPQHF. In DNA, the CDR3 is TGCAGTGCTAGTCGGACAGGGGGAAATCAGCCCCAGCATTTT.

This clonotype came up a few times. The chain has TRBV3-1 and TRBJ2-3; a possible D gene is TRBD1 (5 bases). The V end lost 4 bases, the J end lost 6 bases, and 14 bases lay between the germline ends. CDR3 length equals 14 residues. Germline-derived CDR1 and CDR2 are LGHDT and YNNKEL (reference sequence). CDR3: CASSLRQIRDTQYF. The CDR3 DNA reads TGTGCCAGCAGCCTAAGACAGATAAGGGATACGCAGTATTTT.

The chain is built from TRBV6-4 and TRBJ2-1; 11 bases align to TRBD2. CDR1 and CDR2 from the germline V gene are MRHNA and SNTAGT. V shed 2 bases and J 9 bases; nucleotides not matched to a gene: 6. CDR3 length equals 15 residues. CDR3 region: CASSDVLAGGSEQFF. CDR3 nucleotide sequence: TGTGCCAGCAGTGACGTGCTAGCGGGGGGCTCTGAGCAGTTCTTC.

V usage is TRBV5-1 and J usage is TRBJ1-1; no reliable D call. Germline lookup yields CDR1 SGHRS and CDR2 YFSETQ. The V end lost 6 bases, the J end lost 11 bases, and 14 bases lay between the germline ends. This CDR3 is 11 amino acids long. The CDR3, as DNA: TGCGCCAGCACCACTTCCGACGGGGCTTTCTTT. Translation gives CASTTSDGAFF.

V is TRBV12-3 or TRBV12-4 and J is TRBJ2-6, with D tentatively TRBD2 (6 bases). Between the trimmed V and J ends, which lost 6 bases and 2 bases, there was a span of 8 bases. The CDR3 length is 14 residues. CDR3 coding DNA: TGTGCCAGCAGAAGGGAGGCTGGGGCCAACGTCCTGACTTTC. Translated: CASRREAGANVLTF.

V and J are TRBV20-1 and TRBJ2-3; 9 bases align to TRBD1. J lost 5 bases, V lost 5 bases, and 8 bases had no gene match. This CDR3 is 14 amino acids long. Per the germline V gene, CDR1 is DFQATT and CDR2 is SNEGSKA (reference sequence). The CDR3 coding sequence is TGCAGTGCTGCCCGGGACAGGGTTATAGATACGCAGTATTTT. This translates into CSAARDRVIDTQYF.

The rearrangement joins TRBV7-9 to TRBJ2-6; D not certain. The germline gives CDR1 SEHNR, CDR2 FQNEAQ (reference sequence). Trimming shortened V by 7 bases and J by 4 bases, and 14 bases separated the two germline ends. The CDR3 has 15 residues. CDR3 DNA sequence: TGTGCCAGCACATCTTCTTCCTCCGGGGCCAACGTCCTGACTTTC. It yields the protein CASTSSSSGANVLTF.

V is TRBV6-1 and J is TRBJ2-1; 11 bases fit TRBD2. The V gene end was trimmed by 1 base and the J gene end by 7 bases; junction bases not matched to a gene: 6. Looked up from germline, CDR1 is MNHNS and CDR2 is SASEGT. This CDR3 contains 16 residues. The CDR3 DNA sequence: TGTGCCAGCAGTGAAGGACTAGCGGGGCCGCTTAATGAGCAGTTCTTC. Its translation is CASSEGLAGPLNEQFF.

The J gene is TRBJ2-1, the V gene TRBV27; 10 bases line up with TRBD1. The germline V gene encodes CDR1 MNHEY and CDR2 SMNVEV (reference sequence). This CDR3 spans 14 amino acids. Trimming took 5 bases from V and 9 from J; bases not matched to a gene: 7. Written as DNA, the CDR3 is TGTGCCAGCAGTCCAGGACAGGGGGGGGCTGAGCAGTTCTTC. This gives the protein CASSPGQGGAEQFF.